Listed below are T cell receptor beta chains from one sample, sequenced in a study of Graves' ophthalmopathy and Graves' hyperthyroidism. One entry per CDR3 protein results from TCRdb running MiXCR on the multiplex PCR reads. The sample includes over 500,000 distinct CDR3 sequences, about 20% of them seen just once. The sequencing input was peripheral blood. These receptors came from a woman younger than 35 with stable Graves' hyperthyroidism. Some clones in this sample may be carry-over from other donors' samples. CDR3s leave out the opening cysteine and the closing phenylalanine or tryptophan. Size values are once, few and many counts, or a class for expanded clones, and some rows have none.

>TRBJ2-2|TRBV12-3/TRBV12-4|.
ASSFGQLTGELF
>TRBJ2-5|TRBV7-2|.
ASTQAASTMETQY
>TRBJ1-2|TRBV10-3|.
AISGQLNYGYT
>TRBJ1-2|TRBV12-3/TRBV12-4|many
ASSSDYVSGGAVYGYT
>TRBJ1-1|TRBV27|.
ASRTLQGVGTEAF
>TRBJ1-5|TRBV5-1|few
ASSLLSGYSNQPQH
>TRBJ2-7|TRBV6-1|many
ASSQTYVQH
>TRBJ2-7|TRBV9|many
ASSDTSGAPYEQY
>TRBJ2-2|TRBV27|few
ASSFTDSGELF
>TRBJ1-3|TRBV7-3|few
ASSRTYPSAGNTIY
>TRBJ1-1|TRBV6-1|few
ASRNQGNAF
>TRBJ1-1|TRBV20-1|many
SASEERALRTEAF
>TRBJ2-7|TRBV7-6|many
ASSWDRADEQY
>TRBJ1-2|TRBV9|.
ASSVMSNYGYT
>TRBJ1-2|TRBV25-1|many
ASSDPGTYGYT
>TRBJ2-5|TRBV6-2/TRBV6-3|many
ASSSHFETQY
>TRBJ1-2|TRBV3-1|.
ASSQNLQPSFYGYT
>TRBJ2-5|TRBV9|many
ASSPPAGGVEETQY
>TRBJ1-2|TRBV29-1|many
SVEESPSYGYT
>TRBJ2-3|TRBV2|.
ASRRRELQADTQY
>TRBJ2-6|TRBV12-3/TRBV12-4|many
ASSLAGSGANVLT
>TRBJ2-5|TRBV11-2|.
ASSLGGTSGRREETQY
>TRBJ1-6|TRBV5-4|few
ASSALPGAGSGSPLH
>TRBJ1-6|TRBV12-3/TRBV12-4|many
ASSFASGGNSPLH
>TRBJ2-5|TRBV29-1|many
SVEDPLAGTQETQY
>TRBJ1-1|TRBV10-3|.
AGYRDRGRDTEAF
>TRBJ2-2|TRBV5-1|many
ASSLVIAGSNTGELF
>TRBJ1-2|TRBV28|few
ASSGGQATFYGYT
>TRBJ2-5|TRBV4-1|many
ASRRGAGGVWETQY
>TRBJ1-1|TRBV19|.
ASSMWRTAF
>TRBJ2-7|TRBV3-1|many
ASSQSPLARNEQY
>TRBJ2-5|TRBV7-2|.
ASSPALAGAWGETQY
>TRBJ2-7|TRBV29-1|many
SVSRGRGTYEQY
>TRBJ2-7|TRBV29-1|.
SAPTGVMSEQY
>TRBJ2-7|TRBV11-3|.
SSSLGQGTHEQY
>TRBJ2-7|TRBV7-8|few
ASSLAGGGGEQY
>TRBJ1-5|TRBV6-1|.
ASSFKLRGDQPQH
>TRBJ1-5|TRBV5-3|.
ASILGTSQPQH
>TRBJ1-2|TRBV12-3/TRBV12-4|many
ASSAQTGAGGYT
>TRBJ2-7|TRBV7-9|few
ASSSEGNEQY
>TRBJ1-2|TRBV9|once
ASSVTPANGYT
>TRBJ2-7|TRBV6-1|.
ASRRQYSQTYEQY
>TRBJ2-5|TRBV18|few
ASSPTVGETQY
>TRBJ2-2|TRBV3-1|few
ASSRGFDTGELF
>TRBJ2-7|TRBV29-1|.
SAGLLGSYEQY
>TRBJ2-2|TRBV6-1|.
ASTTSGSGELF
>TRBJ1-5|TRBV12-3/TRBV12-4|many
ASSPRTDNQPQH
>TRBJ1-1|TRBV12-3/TRBV12-4|many
ASSFALLRDRETEAF